Listed below are T cell receptor beta chains from one sample, sequenced in a study of blood T cell repertoires in COVID-19. Generated by immunoSEQ multiplex PCR, the TCRdb table keeps only in-frame clones and is missing some. The profile shows 390,000 or so clones, approximately 90% of them singletons. Sequences were obtained from PBMCs or T cells enriched from blood (not recorded which). Every receptor here comes from a woman in her forties or fifties who had recovered from COVID-19. Each CDR3 is given with its conserved first and last residue. Fields, in order: V gene, J gene, D gene, clone size, CDR3 protein, CDR3 DNA. D genes are given only for firm matches. Rows may omit the clone size; those that give it use once, few, many or a size class.

v_gene: TRBV27
j_gene: TRBJ1-2
d_gene: .
abundance: once
CDR3aa: CASSSLSGGGSYGYTF
CDR3nt: TGTGCCAGCAGTTCTTTATCTGGGGGGGGCTCCTATGGCTACACCTTC

v_gene: TRBV5-1
j_gene: TRBJ1-3
d_gene: .
abundance: .
CDR3aa: CASSWGVSPSGNTIYF
CDR3nt: TGCGCCAGCAGCTGGGGGGTGAGCCCCTCTGGAAACACCATATATTTT

v_gene: TRBV7-3
j_gene: TRBJ2-2
d_gene: .
abundance: .
CDR3aa: CASSPLQGAGELFF
CDR3nt: TGTGCCAGCAGTCCCCTCCAAGGGGCCGGGGAGCTGTTTTTT

v_gene: TRBV7-9
j_gene: TRBJ1-1
d_gene: .
abundance: .
CDR3aa: CASSLVASLNTEAFF
CDR3nt: TGTGCCAGCAGCTTAGTGGCCAGTTTGAACACTGAAGCTTTCTTT

v_gene: TRBV14
j_gene: TRBJ1-2
d_gene: TRBD1
abundance: .
CDR3aa: CASSHKNRDRGQAFQGGYTF
CDR3nt: TGTGCCAGCAGCCATAAAAACCGGGACAGGGGGCAAGCGTTTCAAGGCGGCTACACCTTC

v_gene: TRBV18
j_gene: TRBJ1-1
d_gene: .
abundance: .
CDR3aa: CASSPSRGTEAFF
CDR3nt: TGTGCCAGCTCCCCGTCCAGAGGGACAGAAGCTTTCTTT

v_gene: TRBV30
j_gene: TRBJ2-6
d_gene: .
abundance: .
CDR3aa: CAWSRNRVRGSGANVLTF
CDR3nt: TGTGCCTGGAGTCGAAATCGAGTCAGGGGCTCTGGGGCCAACGTCCTGACTTTC

v_gene: TRBV7-9
j_gene: TRBJ1-6
d_gene: .
abundance: .
CDR3aa: CASSPGGSYSPLHF
CDR3nt: TGTGCCAGCAGCCCGGGGGGCTCGTATTCACCCCTCCACTTT

v_gene: TRBV7-3
j_gene: TRBJ2-7
d_gene: TRBD1
abundance: .
CDR3aa: CASSPTGPSSYEQYF
CDR3nt: TGTGCCAGCAGCCCGACAGGGCCGTCTTCCTACGAGCAGTACTTC

v_gene: TRBV5-1
j_gene: TRBJ2-7
d_gene: .
abundance: .
CDR3aa: CASSLLGENYEQYF
CDR3nt: TGCGCCAGCTCCCTCCTCGGGGAGAACTACGAGCAGTACTTC

v_gene: TRBV6-4
j_gene: TRBJ2-1
d_gene: TRBD1
abundance: .
CDR3aa: CASSAGTGHNEQFF
CDR3nt: TGTGCCAGCAGTGCCGGGACAGGGCACAATGAGCAGTTCTTC

v_gene: TRBV5-1
j_gene: TRBJ2-3
d_gene: TRBD2
abundance: .
CDR3aa: CASSLASLGGGRNTQYF
CDR3nt: TGCGCCAGCAGCTTGGCCTCCCTCGGGGGGGGACGAAATACGCAGTATTTT

v_gene: TRBV7-2
j_gene: TRBJ2-5
d_gene: .
abundance: .
CDR3aa: CASSLQGSLETQYF
CDR3nt: TGTGCCAGCAGCTTACAGGGTTCGCTAGAGACCCAGTACTTC

v_gene: TRBV2
j_gene: TRBJ2-7
d_gene: .
abundance: .
CDR3aa: CASAKSGQGYNEQYF
CDR3nt: TGTGCCAGCGCCAAGTCTGGGCAGGGTTATAACGAGCAGTACTTC

v_gene: TRBV6-5
j_gene: TRBJ1-2
d_gene: TRBD1
abundance: .
CDR3aa: CASSPQGGGYTF
CDR3nt: TGTGCCAGCAGTCCGCAGGGGGGCGGCTACACCTTC

v_gene: TRBV4-1
j_gene: TRBJ2-3
d_gene: .
abundance: .
CDR3aa: CASSQETSSTDTQYF
CDR3nt: TGCGCCAGCAGCCAAGAAACTAGTTCCACAGATACGCAGTATTTT

v_gene: TRBV27
j_gene: TRBJ1-4
d_gene: TRBD1
abundance: .
CDR3aa: CASRRTGGYEKLFF
CDR3nt: TGTGCCAGCAGGAGGACAGGGGGTTATGAAAAACTGTTTTTT

v_gene: TRBV6-5
j_gene: TRBJ2-7
d_gene: TRBD1
abundance: .
CDR3aa: CASRDRIYEQYF
CDR3nt: TGTGCCAGCAGGGACAGGATCTACGAGCAGTACTTC

v_gene: TRBV28
j_gene: TRBJ2-7
d_gene: TRBD2
abundance: .
CDR3aa: CASSPPGLAGGLHYEQYF
CDR3nt: TGTGCCAGCAGTCCGCCGGGACTAGCGGGGGGGTTACACTACGAGCAGTACTTC

v_gene: TRBV7-2
j_gene: TRBJ2-2
d_gene: TRBD2
abundance: .
CDR3aa: CASSLVPGGPANTGELFF
CDR3nt: TGTGCCAGCAGCTTAGTCCCGGGGGGGCCCGCGAACACCGGGGAGCTGTTTTTT

v_gene: TRBV28
j_gene: TRBJ1-1
d_gene: .
abundance: .
CDR3aa: CASSHSLWGPFGNTEAFF
CDR3nt: TGTGCCAGCAGCCACTCCCTTTGGGGGCCGTTTGGGAACACTGAAGCTTTCTTT

v_gene: TRBV5-1
j_gene: TRBJ2-5
d_gene: .
abundance: .
CDR3aa: CASSLVHRAGEETQYF
CDR3nt: TGCGCCAGCAGCTTGGTCCATAGGGCAGGGGAGGAGACCCAGTACTTC

v_gene: TRBV7-9
j_gene: TRBJ1-1
d_gene: TRBD1
abundance: .
CDR3aa: CASSHRTGLTEAFF
CDR3nt: TGTGCCAGCAGCCATCGGACAGGCTTAACTGAAGCTTTCTTT

v_gene: TRBV5-1
j_gene: TRBJ2-3
d_gene: TRBD1
abundance: .
CDR3aa: CASSLGTGSGTDTQYF
CDR3nt: TGCGCCAGCAGCTTAGGGACAGGGTCAGGCACAGATACGCAGTATTTT

v_gene: TRBV6-5
j_gene: TRBJ1-2
d_gene: TRBD1
abundance: .
CDR3aa: CASSYTERQGPYGYTF
CDR3nt: TGTGCCAGCAGTTACACCGAAAGACAGGGTCCCTATGGCTACACCTTC

v_gene: TRBV4-1
j_gene: TRBJ1-1
d_gene: TRBD1
abundance: .
CDR3aa: CASSPIRSGGDEAFF
CDR3nt: TGCGCCAGCAGCCCGATCCGCTCAGGGGGAGATGAAGCTTTCTTT

v_gene: TRBV2
j_gene: TRBJ1-1
d_gene: .
abundance: .
CDR3aa: CASSESGLEAFF
CDR3nt: TGTGCCAGCAGTGAGAGTGGTTTGGAAGCTTTCTTT

v_gene: TRBV15
j_gene: TRBJ1-5
d_gene: .
abundance: .
CDR3aa: CATSSATGNNQPQHF
CDR3nt: TGTGCCACCAGCAGCGCAACAGGAAACAATCAGCCCCAGCATTTT

v_gene: TRBV30
j_gene: TRBJ1-1
d_gene: .
abundance: .
CDR3aa: CAWSVITRGNTEAFF
CDR3nt: TGTGCCTGGAGTGTAATCACAAGGGGTAACACTGAAGCTTTCTTT

v_gene: TRBV5-4
j_gene: TRBJ2-3
d_gene: .
abundance: .
CDR3aa: CASSSGVQSSTDTQYF
CDR3nt: TGTGCCAGCAGCTCCGGGGTGCAAAGCAGCACAGATACGCAGTATTTT

v_gene: TRBV30
j_gene: TRBJ1-2
d_gene: .
abundance: .
CDR3aa: CAWSSAGVDVYYGYTF
CDR3nt: TGTGCCTGGAGTTCGGCAGGCGTAGATGTTTACTATGGCTACACCTTC

v_gene: TRBV6-6
j_gene: TRBJ1-5
d_gene: .
abundance: .
CDR3aa: CASSLTRVGNQPQHF
CDR3nt: TGTGCCAGCAGTCTAACTCGAGTAGGCAATCAGCCCCAGCATTTT

v_gene: TRBV18
j_gene: TRBJ1-1
d_gene: .
abundance: .
CDR3aa: CASSPLATTEAFF
CDR3nt: TGTGCCAGCTCACCACTAGCCACCACTGAAGCTTTCTTT

v_gene: TRBV12-3/TRBV12-4
j_gene: TRBJ1-2
d_gene: .
abundance: .
CDR3aa: CASSLHQGGYTF
CDR3nt: TGTGCCAGCAGTTTACATCAGGGTGGCTACACCTTC

v_gene: TRBV6-6
j_gene: TRBJ1-5
d_gene: .
abundance: .
CDR3aa: CASDRGISQPQHF
CDR3nt: TGTGCCTCGGACAGAGGGATCAGTCAGCCCCAGCATTTT

v_gene: TRBV6-5
j_gene: TRBJ1-2
d_gene: .
abundance: once
CDR3aa: CASSYQDRRHGYTF
CDR3nt: TGTGCCAGCAGTTACCAGGACAGACGGCATGGCTACACCTTC

v_gene: TRBV27
j_gene: TRBJ2-2
d_gene: TRBD2
abundance: .
CDR3aa: CASSLLLAGANTGELFF
CDR3nt: TGTGCCAGCAGTTTATTACTAGCGGGGGCGAACACCGGGGAGCTGTTTTTT

v_gene: TRBV7-2
j_gene: TRBJ1-3
d_gene: .
abundance: .
CDR3aa: CASSLAQADSGNTIYF
CDR3nt: TGTGCCAGCAGCTTAGCGCAGGCCGACTCTGGAAACACCATATATTTT